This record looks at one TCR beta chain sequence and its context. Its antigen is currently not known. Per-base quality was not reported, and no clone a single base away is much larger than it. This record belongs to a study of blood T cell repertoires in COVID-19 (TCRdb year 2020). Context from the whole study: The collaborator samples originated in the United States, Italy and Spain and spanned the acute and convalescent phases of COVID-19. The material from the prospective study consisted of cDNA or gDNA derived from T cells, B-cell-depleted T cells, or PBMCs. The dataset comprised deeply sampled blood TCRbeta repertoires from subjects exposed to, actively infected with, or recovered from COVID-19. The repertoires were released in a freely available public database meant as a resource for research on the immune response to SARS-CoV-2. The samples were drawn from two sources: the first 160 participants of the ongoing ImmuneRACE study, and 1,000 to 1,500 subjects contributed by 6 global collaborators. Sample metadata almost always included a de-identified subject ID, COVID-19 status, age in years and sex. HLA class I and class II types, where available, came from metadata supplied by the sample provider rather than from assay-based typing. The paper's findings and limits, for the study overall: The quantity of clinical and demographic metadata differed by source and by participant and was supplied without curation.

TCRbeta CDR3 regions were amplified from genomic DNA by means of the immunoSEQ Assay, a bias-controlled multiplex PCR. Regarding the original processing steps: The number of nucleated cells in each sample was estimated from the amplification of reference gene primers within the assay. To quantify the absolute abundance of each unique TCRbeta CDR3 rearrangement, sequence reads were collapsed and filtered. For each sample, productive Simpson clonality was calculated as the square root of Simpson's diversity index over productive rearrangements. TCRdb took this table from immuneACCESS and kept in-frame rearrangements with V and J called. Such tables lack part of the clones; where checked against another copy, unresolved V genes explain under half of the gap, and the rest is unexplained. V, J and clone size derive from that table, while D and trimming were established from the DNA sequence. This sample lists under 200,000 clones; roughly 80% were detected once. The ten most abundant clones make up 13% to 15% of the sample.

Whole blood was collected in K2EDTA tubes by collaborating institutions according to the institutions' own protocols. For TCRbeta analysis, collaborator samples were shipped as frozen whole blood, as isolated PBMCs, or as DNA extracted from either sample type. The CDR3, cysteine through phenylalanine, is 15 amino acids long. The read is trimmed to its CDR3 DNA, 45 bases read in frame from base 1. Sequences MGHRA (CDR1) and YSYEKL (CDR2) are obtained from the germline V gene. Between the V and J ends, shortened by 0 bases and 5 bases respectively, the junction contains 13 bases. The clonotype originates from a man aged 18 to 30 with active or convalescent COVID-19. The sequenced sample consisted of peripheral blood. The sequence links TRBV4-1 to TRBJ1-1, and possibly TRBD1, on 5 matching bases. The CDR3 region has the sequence CASSQDAQGGTEAFF. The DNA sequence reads TGCGCCAGCAGCCAAGACGCTCAGGGAGGGACTGAAGCTTTCTTT.